These T cell receptor beta chains were read from a single sample in a study of T-cell memory formation after mild COVID-19. MiXCR, applied by TCRdb to the 5' RACE reads, yields one record per CDR3 protein. The sample consists of fewer than 250,000 distinct CDR3 sequences, around 26% of them appearing once. The sample comprised PBMCs or a T cell subset sorted from them (not recorded which). The receptor set was obtained from an adult woman who had mild COVID-19 (a few samples of this study predate the infection). Cell type and time point are not known. The CDR3 runs from the conserved cysteine through the conserved F or W. The order of the fields is J gene, D gene, V gene, clone size, CDR3 protein, CDR3 DNA. D genes are given only for firm matches. For some rows the clone size is stated as once, few or many, or as a class when expanded; others skip it.

TRBJ2-1 TRBD2 TRBV12-3/TRBV12-4 NA CASSPRGDERNEQFF TGTGCCAGCAGCCCTCGGGGGGACGAGAGAAATGAGCAGTTCTTC
TRBJ2-1 NA TRBV12-3/TRBV12-4 few CASGRGTTSSYNEQFF TGTGCCAGTGGCAGAGGGACGACGAGCTCCTACAATGAGCAGTTCTTC
TRBJ2-5 NA TRBV27 few CASSTNGATQYF TGTGCCAGCAGCACGAATGGGGCGACCCAGTACTTC
TRBJ2-1 TRBD2 TRBV7-7 few CASSPGLAGSNEQFF TGTGCTAGCAGCCCCGGACTAGCGGGTAGCAATGAGCAGTTCTTC
TRBJ2-3 TRBD2 TRBV9 NA CASSPGSGGSSTDTQYF TGTGCCAGCAGCCCGGGGAGCGGGGGGTCTAGCACAGATACGCAGTATTTT
TRBJ2-1 TRBD2 TRBV29-1 NA CSARTSGRGSGNEQFF TGCAGCGCCAGGACTAGCGGGAGAGGTTCGGGTAATGAGCAGTTCTTC
TRBJ2-1 TRBD1 TRBV12-3/TRBV12-4 many CASSRAPGQGIF TGTGCCAGCAGTCGAGCCCCGGGACAGGGGATCTTC
TRBJ1-1 NA TRBV19 once CASSIRLTGEAFF TGTGCCAGTAGTATTAGGCTGACAGGAGAAGCTTTCTTT
TRBJ2-7 NA TRBV6-1 few CASRSYRLPYEQYF TGTGCCAGCAGGTCCTACAGGTTACCCTACGAGCAGTACTTC
TRBJ2-7 TRBD1 TRBV5-1 many CASSPDRGRYEQYF TGCGCCAGCAGCCCGGACAGGGGAAGATACGAGCAGTACTTC
TRBJ2-3 NA TRBV5-1 many CASSGYGTPDTDTQYF TGCGCCAGCAGCGGGTACGGGACTCCTGACACAGATACGCAGTATTTT
TRBJ2-5 TRBD1 TRBV4-2 NA CASSFSGGRETQYF TGTGCCAGCAGCTTCTCAGGGGGCCGAGAGACCCAGTACTTC
TRBJ1-5 NA TRBV30 NA CAWSVEFRQDSNQPQHF TGTGCCTGGAGTGTGGAATTCAGGCAAGATAGCAATCAGCCCCAGCATTTT
TRBJ1-1 NA TRBV12-3/TRBV12-4 NA CAIMTNTEAFF TGTGCCATCATGACGAACACTGAAGCTTTCTTT
TRBJ2-7 NA TRBV4-1 NA CASSQDGLSGEQYF TGCGCCAGCAGCCAAGACGGATTATCGGGGGAGCAGTACTTC
TRBJ2-2 NA TRBV7-9 once CASSPRSPAGELFF TGTGCCAGCAGCCCTAGGTCCCCCGCCGGGGAGCTGTTTTTT
TRBJ2-1 TRBD2 TRBV9 few CASSVGLAGIYNEQFF TGTGCCAGCAGCGTAGGACTAGCGGGGATCTACAATGAGCAGTTCTTC
TRBJ2-7 TRBD2 TRBV11-2 NA CASSPHPTSGGQNQYEQYF TGTGCCAGCAGCCCCCACCCGACTAGCGGGGGCCAAAATCAGTACGAGCAGTACTTC
TRBJ1-2 TRBD1 TRBV5-5 NA CASSLGRTGLNYGYTF TGTGCCAGCAGCTTGGGCAGGACAGGCCTCAACTATGGCTACACCTTC
TRBJ2-7 TRBD2 TRBV6-1 NA CASGAGTSPSYEQYF TGTGCCAGCGGAGCGGGGACTAGTCCTTCCTACGAGCAGTACTTC
TRBJ2-2 TRBD1 TRBV7-6 few CASSLGGGQVIAGELFF TGTGCCAGCAGCTTAGGTGGGGGACAGGTTATTGCCGGGGAGCTGTTTTTT
TRBJ2-1 NA TRBV4-1 few CASSRYMELYNEQFF TGCGCCAGCAGCCGGTATATGGAGCTCTACAATGAGCAGTTCTTC
TRBJ2-3 NA TRBV7-9 few CASSSSDTQYF TGTGCCAGCAGCTCTTCAGATACGCAGTATTTT
TRBJ2-1 NA TRBV29-1 few CSVLTGTAPNEQFF TGCAGCGTCCTAACCGGGACGGCCCCTAATGAGCAGTTCTTC
TRBJ1-2 NA TRBV5-1 NA CASSLATAKYGYTF TGCGCCAGCAGCTTGGCAACGGCTAAATATGGCTACACCTTC
TRBJ1-5 NA TRBV5-1 NA CASSPGGQRGNQPQHF TGCGCCAGCAGCCCTGGCGGGCAGCGAGGTAACCAGCCCCAGCATTTT
TRBJ2-7 TRBD1 TRBV6-5 few CASSRTGAYEQYF TGTGCCAGCAGTCGGACAGGGGCTTACGAGCAGTACTTC
TRBJ1-1 NA TRBV6-5 many CASSFGGTEAFF TGTGCCAGCAGTTTCGGGGGGACTGAAGCTTTCTTT
TRBJ2-3 NA TRBV7-3 few CASSTRQGTDTQYF TGTGCCAGCAGCACCCGACAGGGCACAGATACGCAGTATTTT
TRBJ2-3 TRBD2 TRBV27 once CASSLISGGPTDTQYF TGTGCCAGCAGTTTAATTAGCGGGGGCCCCACAGATACGCAGTATTTT
TRBJ2-3 TRBD2 TRBV24-1 NA CATSASGLAGALDTQYF TGTGCCACCAGTGCCTCCGGACTAGCGGGAGCCCTAGATACGCAGTATTTT
TRBJ1-1 NA TRBV12-3/TRBV12-4 few CASSSRGGMNTEAFF TGTGCCAGCAGTTCTCGGGGGGGGATGAACACTGAAGCTTTCTTT
TRBJ2-7 TRBD1 TRBV9 NA CASSVAPQGSYEQYF TGTGCCAGCAGCGTAGCTCCACAGGGGTCCTACGAGCAGTACTTC
TRBJ2-2 TRBD1 TRBV24-1 NA CATSDLRAGGLTGELFF TGTGCCACCAGTGATTTGCGGGCAGGGGGATTAACCGGGGAGCTGTTTTTT
TRBJ2-1 TRBD2 TRBV2 few CASNGLAGGPDSYNEQFF TGTGCCAGCAATGGACTAGCGGGAGGGCCAGACTCCTACAATGAGCAGTTCTTC
TRBJ2-5 NA TRBV12-3/TRBV12-4 few CASSLLLLETQYF TGTGCCAGCAGTTTACTGTTACTGGAGACCCAGTACTTC
TRBJ2-3 NA TRBV12-3/TRBV12-4 few CASSLETGEDTQYF TGTGCCAGCAGTTTAGAGACAGGAGAAGATACGCAGTATTTT
TRBJ2-1 NA TRBV29-1 NA CSVDAGINEQFF TGCAGCGTTGACGCGGGAATAAATGAGCAGTTCTTC
TRBJ2-5 TRBD2 TRBV2 few CASTTSGPQETQYF TGTGCCAGTACGACTAGCGGACCGCAAGAGACCCAGTACTTC
TRBJ2-2 NA TRBV5-1 NA CASSLGSSATGELFF TGCGCCAGCAGCTTGGGATCTAGCGCCACCGGGGAGCTGTTTTTT
TRBJ2-1 TRBD2 TRBV6-4 NA CASSEGLAGSNEQFF TGTGCCAGCAGTGAGGGACTAGCCGGATCCAATGAGCAGTTCTTC